This TCR beta chain was recorded in a study of CD4 T cells in relation to SARS-CoV-2 and coronaviruses. Overall study context: Negative control cultures got HIV-1 Nef peptides or no peptide.

Unexposed donor CD4+ T cells date from 2011-2018, before the COVID-19 pandemic. After approximately 10 days of culture, CD4+ T cells were isolated. Cells permitting, SARS-CoV-2 S/N and four cold-coronavirus spikes were tested on unexposed-donor CD4+ T cells. The method was immunoSEQ multiplex PCR; TCRdb's version includes in-frame clones alone and lacks a portion of them. The table has under 25,000 clones, approximately 80% seen once. Of note for this clone: Its antigen is as yet unknown.

This CDR3 has 15 amino acids. The junction had 13 bases not matched to a gene; V was cut back by 8 bases and J by 4 bases. Germline V gene lookup returns CDR1 SGHAT and CDR2 FQNNGV. This TCR was sampled from a human donor in good health. The rearrangement links TRBV11-2 to TRBJ2-7, with 8 bases identical to TRBD1. Sequenced sample: CD4+ T cells from PBMCs, cultured in vitro. In nucleotides, the CDR3 is TGTGCCAGCTTACTCGGGACAGGAGGCGGGTACGAGCAGTACTTC. Residues: CASLLGTGGGYEQYF.